This TCR beta chain was obtained from a study of shared clonotypes between healthy human individuals. Of note for this clone: Its antigen is unidentified.

V was trimmed by 4 bases and J by 3 bases, leaving 13 bases between them. This CDR3 contains 14 residues. Germline V lookup: CDR1 SEHNR, CDR2 FQNEAQ (reference sequence). Study-level findings and limits: Sharing across four donors was highest in naive CD4 (around 5%) and lowest in memory CD8 (roughly 0.4%).

Sequencing was performed with immunoSEQ multiplex PCR; in TCRdb, only in-frame clones are kept and a portion is missing. The data show some 2 million clones, about 95% seen once. The receptor was isolated from a man younger than 30 in good health. The sequenced sample consisted of naive CD4+ T cells sorted from blood. Stated subset: CD45RA+ positively selected. This chain links TRBV7-9 with TRBJ2-7; D is perhaps TRBD1 (6 bases). CDR3 DNA sequence: TGTGCCAGCAGCTCTCCCGGGACAAACTACGAGCAGTACTTC. Translated: CASSSPGTNYEQYF.